These T cell receptor beta chains were read from a single sample in a study of lymphopenia after photon versus proton radiotherapy. Method: immunoSEQ multiplex PCR; TCRdb's copy keeps in-frame clones and lacks some. The sample has roughly 58,000 clones, about 85% seen once. The sequencing here drew on peripheral blood, taken from a patient treated with proton-based radiotherapy. All receptors come from an elderly man with esophageal cancer. CDR3s include the opening cysteine and the closing phenylalanine or tryptophan. A D gene is named only where the DNA matches it firmly. Only part of the rows carry a size: once, few, many, or a class if the clone is expanded.

CDR3 DNA: TGTGCCAGCAGCGTTTCACAGGGAGTTGGTGAAGCTTTCTTT; CDR3 protein: CASSVSQGVGEAFF; clone size: NA; J gene: TRBJ1-1; D gene: NA; V gene: TRBV9
CDR3 DNA: TGCGCCAGCAGCCCCAATGTTGGGGACGGCTACACCTTC; CDR3 protein: CASSPNVGDGYTF; clone size: few; J gene: TRBJ1-2; D gene: NA; V gene: TRBV5-1
CDR3 DNA: TGTGCCAGCAGCTTTGGCCAGGGTGCTTCACCCCTCCACTTT; CDR3 protein: CASSFGQGASPLHF; clone size: few; J gene: TRBJ1-6; D gene: NA; V gene: TRBV5-4
CDR3 DNA: TGTGCCAGCACGCCGGTGGCGGGACCCGGGGAGCTGTTTTTT; CDR3 protein: CASTPVAGPGELFF; clone size: NA; J gene: TRBJ2-2; D gene: NA; V gene: TRBV6-5
CDR3 DNA: TGTGCCAGCAGCGCTCCGTCGTGGGTTGCCAACTACGAGCAGTACTTC; CDR3 protein: CASSAPSWVANYEQYF; clone size: NA; J gene: TRBJ2-7; D gene: NA; V gene: TRBV21-1
CDR3 DNA: TGTGCCAGCAGTTTAACGGCTCGCACAGATACGCAGTATTTT; CDR3 protein: CASSLTARTDTQYF; clone size: NA; J gene: TRBJ2-3; D gene: NA; V gene: TRBV27
CDR3 DNA: TGTGCCAGCAGACGCCGACAGGTCGGGGAGCTGTTTTTT; CDR3 protein: CASRRRQVGELFF; clone size: NA; J gene: TRBJ2-2; D gene: NA; V gene: TRBV7-9
CDR3 DNA: TGCGCCAGCAGCCCGGGGGGGACCCACTCATACAATGAGCAGTTCTTC; CDR3 protein: CASSPGGTHSYNEQFF; clone size: NA; J gene: TRBJ2-1; D gene: TRBD2; V gene: TRBV5-1
CDR3 DNA: TGTGCCAGTACTACGACGGGAGGGCCTCCGAATGAGCAGTTCTTC; CDR3 protein: CASTTTGGPPNEQFF; clone size: NA; J gene: TRBJ2-1; D gene: TRBD2; V gene: TRBV19
CDR3 DNA: TGTGCCAGCAGCTTTAGCGGGAGTGAGACAGATACGCAGTATTTT; CDR3 protein: CASSFSGSETDTQYF; clone size: NA; J gene: TRBJ2-3; D gene: TRBD2; V gene: TRBV11-2
CDR3 DNA: TGCAGCGTTGACCCGGGACATACCGGGGCCCAGTACTTC; CDR3 protein: CSVDPGHTGAQYF; clone size: NA; J gene: TRBJ2-5; D gene: NA; V gene: TRBV29-1
CDR3 DNA: TGTGCCAGCAGTGAAGGGCTTCCACCCGAAAAACTGTTTTTT; CDR3 protein: CASSEGLPPEKLFF; clone size: NA; J gene: TRBJ1-4; D gene: NA; V gene: TRBV6-1
CDR3 DNA: TGTGCCAGCAGTGATGTAGGGAGGACAGATACGCAGTATTTT; CDR3 protein: CASSDVGRTDTQYF; clone size: NA; J gene: TRBJ2-3; D gene: NA; V gene: TRBV2
CDR3 DNA: TGTGCCAGCAGCTCGCACGGCACCGGGGAGCTGTTTTTT; CDR3 protein: CASSSHGTGELFF; clone size: once; J gene: TRBJ2-2; D gene: NA; V gene: TRBV9
CDR3 DNA: TGCGCCAGCAGCGTGGGGGGCGGGATCAGTAGTGAGCAGTTCTTC; CDR3 protein: CASSVGGGISSEQFF; clone size: NA; J gene: TRBJ2-1; D gene: NA; V gene: TRBV5-1
CDR3 DNA: TGTGCCAGCAGTCCCCTCTACCCCCTGCGGGCTAGGACAGATACGCAGTATTTT; CDR3 protein: CASSPLYPLRARTDTQYF; clone size: NA; J gene: TRBJ2-3; D gene: NA; V gene: TRBV7-6
CDR3 DNA: TGTGCCAGCAGCGCCGGACTAGCGGGGAACAATGAGCAGTTCTTC; CDR3 protein: CASSAGLAGNNEQFF; clone size: NA; J gene: TRBJ2-1; D gene: TRBD2; V gene: TRBV5-6
CDR3 DNA: TGCGCCAGCAGCTTGGCGGGCGAGCAGTTCTTC; CDR3 protein: CASSLAGEQFF; clone size: few; J gene: TRBJ2-1; D gene: NA; V gene: TRBV5-1
CDR3 DNA: TGTGCCAGCAGTTTACCAGGGGGGAGCCCCTACAATGAGCAGTTCTTC; CDR3 protein: CASSLPGGSPYNEQFF; clone size: NA; J gene: TRBJ2-1; D gene: NA; V gene: TRBV27
CDR3 DNA: TGTGCCTCGAGAGGCCAGGGGGCGCCTAATTCACCCCTCCACTTT; CDR3 protein: CASRGQGAPNSPLHF; clone size: NA; J gene: TRBJ1-6; D gene: TRBD1; V gene: TRBV6-5
CDR3 DNA: TGTGCCAGCAGCCCATTGACAGGGTATAACTACGAGCAGTACTTC; CDR3 protein: CASSPLTGYNYEQYF; clone size: NA; J gene: TRBJ2-7; D gene: TRBD1; V gene: TRBV2
CDR3 DNA: TGTGCCAGCGGACTTGGAGATACGCAGTATTTT; CDR3 protein: CASGLGDTQYF; clone size: NA; J gene: TRBJ2-3; D gene: NA; V gene: TRBV7-3
CDR3 DNA: TGTGCCACCACCTCACCAGTGTCCTACGAGCAGTACTTC; CDR3 protein: CATTSPVSYEQYF; clone size: NA; J gene: TRBJ2-7; D gene: NA; V gene: TRBV6-5
CDR3 DNA: TGTGCCAGCTCACCGGGACAGGGGTTTTACGAGCAGTACTTC; CDR3 protein: CASSPGQGFYEQYF; clone size: NA; J gene: TRBJ2-7; D gene: TRBD1; V gene: TRBV18
CDR3 DNA: TGTGCCAGCAGCTATGGGATGGAGAACACTGAAGCTTTCTTT; CDR3 protein: CASSYGMENTEAFF; clone size: NA; J gene: TRBJ1-1; D gene: NA; V gene: TRBV7-8
CDR3 DNA: TGTGCCAGCAGCCCCGGACTAGCGGGAATGGGGCAAGAGACCCAGTACTTC; CDR3 protein: CASSPGLAGMGQETQYF; clone size: NA; J gene: TRBJ2-5; D gene: TRBD2; V gene: TRBV7-9
CDR3 DNA: TGCGCCAGCACCCTTTGGCCCCAGGGGAACACTGAAGCTTTCTTT; CDR3 protein: CASTLWPQGNTEAFF; clone size: NA; J gene: TRBJ1-1; D gene: NA; V gene: TRBV5-1
CDR3 DNA: TGTGCCAGCAGCCCACCCCGGGCCCACTATGGCTACACCTTC; CDR3 protein: CASSPPRAHYGYTF; clone size: NA; J gene: TRBJ1-2; D gene: NA; V gene: TRBV7-2
CDR3 DNA: TGTGCCACCAGCAGAGTAGGGGGGTACGAGCAGTTCTTC; CDR3 protein: CATSRVGGYEQFF; clone size: NA; J gene: TRBJ2-1; D gene: NA; V gene: TRBV15
CDR3 DNA: TGTGCCAGCAGTTACGTGGACTGGGGGGTCACTGAAGCTTTCTTT; CDR3 protein: CASSYVDWGVTEAFF; clone size: NA; J gene: TRBJ1-1; D gene: NA; V gene: TRBV6-6
CDR3 DNA: TGTGCCAGCAGCACCGGGACAGAGAATTCACCCCTCCACTTT; CDR3 protein: CASSTGTENSPLHF; clone size: once; J gene: TRBJ1-6; D gene: TRBD1; V gene: TRBV9
CDR3 DNA: TGTGCCAGTACGACGGCGCGGAACACCGGGGAGCTGTTTTTT; CDR3 protein: CASTTARNTGELFF; clone size: NA; J gene: TRBJ2-2; D gene: NA; V gene: TRBV19
CDR3 DNA: TGTGCCAGTAGGCCCCCGTTGGGGTATCCCTCCAATGAGCAGTTCTTC; CDR3 protein: CASRPPLGYPSNEQFF; clone size: NA; J gene: TRBJ2-1; D gene: NA; V gene: TRBV19
CDR3 DNA: TGTGCCAGCAGTGTAGGACAGGGTAATACAGATACGCAGTATTTT; CDR3 protein: CASSVGQGNTDTQYF; clone size: NA; J gene: TRBJ2-3; D gene: TRBD1; V gene: TRBV6-6
CDR3 DNA: TGTGCCAGTCGGGACAGGGGGAACACCGGGGAGCTGTTTTTT; CDR3 protein: CASRDRGNTGELFF; clone size: NA; J gene: TRBJ2-2; D gene: TRBD1; V gene: TRBV27
CDR3 DNA: TGTGCCAGCAGCCTGATTAAAACCTTCTCCTACAATGAGCAGTTCTTC; CDR3 protein: CASSLIKTFSYNEQFF; clone size: NA; J gene: TRBJ2-1; D gene: NA; V gene: TRBV7-8
CDR3 DNA: TGTGCCAGCAGCCTTGACAGACGGACGACCTACGAGCAGTACTTC; CDR3 protein: CASSLDRRTTYEQYF; clone size: NA; J gene: TRBJ2-7; D gene: NA; V gene: TRBV7-2
CDR3 DNA: TGTGCCAGCAGCCCACCCTCCGCTGGAGAGCAGTACTTC; CDR3 protein: CASSPPSAGEQYF; clone size: NA; J gene: TRBJ2-7; D gene: NA; V gene: TRBV7-2
CDR3 DNA: TGTGCCAGCAGCCGAGACAGGGGGGACATTCAGTACTTC; CDR3 protein: CASSRDRGDIQYF; clone size: NA; J gene: TRBJ2-4; D gene: TRBD1; V gene: TRBV11-2
CDR3 DNA: TGTGCCAGCAGCTTTAAGGCCAGCAGGGCCTACAATGAGCAGTTCTTC; CDR3 protein: CASSFKASRAYNEQFF; clone size: NA; J gene: TRBJ2-1; D gene: NA; V gene: TRBV7-2